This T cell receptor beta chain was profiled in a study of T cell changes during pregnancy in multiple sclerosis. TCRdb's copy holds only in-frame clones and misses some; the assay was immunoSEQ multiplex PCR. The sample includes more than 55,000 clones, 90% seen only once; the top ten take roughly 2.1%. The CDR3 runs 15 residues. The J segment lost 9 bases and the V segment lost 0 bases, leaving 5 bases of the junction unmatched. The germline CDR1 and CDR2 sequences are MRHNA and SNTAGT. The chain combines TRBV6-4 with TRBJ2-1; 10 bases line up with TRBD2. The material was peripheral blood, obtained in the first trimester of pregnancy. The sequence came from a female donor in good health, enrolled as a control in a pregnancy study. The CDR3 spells CASSDSSGGAGEQFF. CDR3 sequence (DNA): TGTGCCAGCAGTGACTCAAGCGGGGGGGCTGGTGAGCAGTTCTTC.